The rows below give T cell receptor beta chains drawn from one sample of a study of regulatory T cells in long-lasting Graves disease. From the multiplex PCR reads, TCRdb called clonotypes with MiXCR, one entry per CDR3 protein. The sample holds 550,000 to 700,000 distinct CDR3 sequences, about 15% seen once. These data were likewise used in another study, on T cells in Graves' hyperthyroidism and ophthalmopathy.

The sequenced sample was peripheral blood mononuclear cells (PBMCs), obtained at new diagnosis, from a patient treated with antithyroid drugs. All receptors derive from a man between 18 and 29 years old with Graves disease. Both conserved end residues are part of each CDR3. The order of the fields is V gene, D gene, CDR3 protein. A D gene is named only where the DNA matches it firmly.

V: TRBV6-1; D: -; CDR3: CASSTGQKGGLGETQYF
V: TRBV3-1; D: TRBD2; CDR3: CASSSYGRATDTQYF
V: TRBV4-1; D: TRBD1; CDR3: CASSQGGQGVGRTEAFF
V: TRBV6-5; D: -; CDR3: CASSYSGPYREQYF
V: TRBV25-1; D: -; CDR3: CASSAIGSGANVLTF
V: TRBV10-1; D: -; CDR3: CASSVRGPRFF
V: TRBV12-3/TRBV12-4; D: -; CDR3: CASSPKGVGTGIFGNQPQHF
V: TRBV28; D: TRBD2; CDR3: CASSPGLAGGDTGELFF
V: TRBV6-1; D: -; CDR3: CASSPEPYGYTF
V: TRBV9; D: -; CDR3: CASSTGQGEKLFF
V: TRBV5-1; D: TRBD2; CDR3: CASSFSGNSETQYF
V: TRBV24-1; D: -; CDR3: CATSDQAENQPQHF
V: TRBV15; D: TRBD1; CDR3: CATSRGLGTGAGNTIYF
V: TRBV27; D: TRBD2; CDR3: CASRLAGGQGETQYF
V: TRBV9; D: -; CDR3: CASSPGGSGNTIYF
V: TRBV20-1; D: TRBD2; CDR3: CSAREGGGLIGEQFF
V: TRBV4-1; D: -; CDR3: CASSQVRELQWNTIYF
V: TRBV9; D: -; CDR3: CASSVGAGAYEQYF
V: TRBV7-9; D: -; CDR3: CASSLVPGGEQYF
V: TRBV5-1; D: TRBD1; CDR3: CASSSGTEYNEQFF
V: TRBV11-1; D: -; CDR3: CASSQSSWGVGDTEAFF
V: TRBV5-1; D: TRBD2; CDR3: CASSLADGRTNYEQYF
V: TRBV5-1; D: -; CDR3: CASSLSRGSFTGELFF
V: TRBV28; D: TRBD1; CDR3: CAGSLMAGGARTEAFF
V: TRBV6-1; D: -; CDR3: CASSEARRRSWTTYEQYF
V: TRBV6-1; D: -; CDR3: CASNSTEGIESAYDRAPEQYF
V: TRBV14; D: -; CDR3: CASSWVPGDTEAFF
V: TRBV5-1; D: TRBD1; CDR3: CASRSDRGIGLAYEQYF
V: TRBV9; D: -; CDR3: CASSTEGASEPYEQYF
V: TRBV3-1; D: TRBD2; CDR3: CASSQGLTSGSSEQFF
V: TRBV11-2; D: TRBD2; CDR3: CASSLTSGPYEQYF
V: TRBV7-9; D: -; CDR3: CASSLLGGGEQYF
V: TRBV7-2; D: -; CDR3: CASTRGANYGYTF